Presented here are 23 T cell receptor beta chains from one specimen sequenced in a study of graft-versus-host responses after intestinal transplantation. Using immunoSEQ multiplex PCR, the repertoire was profiled, and TCRdb retains in-frame clones only, with some absent. The table shows approximately 80,000 clones, with 85% to 90% occurring only once. Their antigen targets remain unknown. The input for sequencing was unstimulated CD4+ T cells sorted from spleen or lymph node cells, taken before intestinal transplant. The origin of the receptors is a human donor who received an intestinal transplant.

The chain recombines TRBV5-1 with TRBJ2-2; the D is unclear. CDR1 is SGHRS, CDR2 YFSETQ, per germline. This CDR3 is built from 15 residues. V gave up 0 bases and J gave up 5 bases, with 11 bases separating them. This CDR3 is CASSLEPGDTGELFF. In DNA form, the CDR3 reads TGCGCCAGCAGCTTGGAACCGGGTGATACCGGGGAGCTGTTTTTT.

CDR3 bases: TGTGCCAGTAGGCGAGACAGGGTCGACTACAATGAGCAGTTCTTC. This translates into CASRRDRVDYNEQFF. V gene TRBV19 combines with J gene TRBJ2-1, with TRBD1 identical over 7 bases. Germline V CDR1 and CDR2: LNHDA, SQIVND (reference sequence). The CDR3 length is 15 residues. The V segment lost 6 bases and the J segment 3 bases; nucleotides outside the gene matches: 8.

The chain is built from TRBV9 and TRBJ2-3; TRBD2 matches 8 bases. CDR1 and CDR2 (germline): SGDLS, YYNGEE. The CDR3 loop spans 17 amino acids. Unmatched junction bases numbered 8, after V lost 0 bases and J lost 2 bases. CDR3 sequence: CASSVDPTGLVTDTQYF. The DNA for the CDR3 is TGTGCCAGCAGCGTAGACCCCACGGGACTAGTCACAGATACGCAGTATTTT.

The chain employs TRBV28 and TRBJ2-7; 7 nucleotides line up with TRBD1. The CDR3 spans 14 residues. Germline CDR1 MDHEN, CDR2 SYDVKM. The trim removed 6 bases at V and 5 bases at J, leaving 10 bases unmatched. Here the CDR3 reads CASSRDRVKDEQYF. CDR3 sequence (DNA): TGTGCCAGCAGCCGCGACAGGGTTAAGGACGAGCAGTACTTC. Drawing the rest from reference TRBV28 and TRBJ2-7, the complete variable domain is DVKVTQSSRYLVKRTGEKVFLECVQDMDHENMFWYRQDPGLGLRLIYFSYDVKMKEKGDIPEGYSVSREKKERFSLILESASTNQTSMYLCASSRDRVKDEQYFGPGTRLTVT.

The chain is built from TRBV28 and TRBJ2-7, with TRBD1 matching over 7 bases. The CDR3 loop spans 15 amino acids. Losses at the gene ends were 6 bases for V and 6 bases for J; bases not matched to a gene: 14. Germline V lookup: CDR1 MDHEN, CDR2 SYDVKM. CDR3 protein: CASSPGTDPRGEQYF. The CDR3 DNA reads TGTGCCAGCAGCCCTGGGACAGATCCGAGGGGCGAGCAGTACTTC.

The V call is TRBV19, the J call TRBJ2-7, with 7 bases identical to TRBD1. The junction had 6 bases not matched to a gene; V was cut back by 6 bases and J by 1 base. This CDR3 comprises 14 residues. The germline V gene has CDR1 LNHDA and CDR2 SQIVND (reference sequence). The DNA for the CDR3 is TGTGCCAGTAGCGCCGGGACAGTTTCCTACGAGCAGTACTTC. Residues: CASSAGTVSYEQYF. The whole variable domain, filled in from reference TRBV19 and TRBJ2-7, reads DGGITQSPKYLFRKEGQNVTLSCEQNLNHDAMYWYRQDPGQGLRLIYYSQIVNDFQKGDIAEGYSVSREKKESFPLTVTSAQKNPTAFYLCASSAGTVSYEQYFGPGTRLTVT.

The CDR3 loop reads CASTRQIGETQYF. The DNA of the CDR3 is TGTGCCAGTACGAGGCAGATCGGTGAGACCCAGTACTTC. The J gene is TRBJ2-5, the V gene TRBV19; no firm D call. This CDR3 comprises 13 residues. V lost 7 bases and J 5 bases, leaving 14 bases between the germline ends. CDR1 is LNHDA and CDR2 is SQIVND in the germline V gene (reference sequence).

This chain connects TRBV29-1 to TRBJ2-1; TRBD2 aligns across 14 bases. V gave up 5 bases and J gave up 0 bases; unmatched junction bases: 9. The CDR3 is 18 residues long. CDR1 and CDR2 (germline): SQVTM, ANQGSEA. CDR3 coding DNA: TGCAGCGTTTCTCGACTAGCGGGAGGGTATAGCTCCTACAATGAGCAGTTCTTC. Translation gives CSVSRLAGGYSSYNEQFF.

The V and J genes are TRBV7-9 and TRBJ2-1; 10 nucleotides match TRBD2. Germline-derived CDR1 and CDR2 are SEHNR and FQNEAQ (reference sequence). CDR3 length equals 16 residues. Trimming removed 5 bases from V and 7 bases from J; junction bases left unmatched: 11. CDR3 sequence reads: CASSRTGTSVRNEQFF. CDR3 sequence (DNA): TGTGCCAGCAGCCGAACCGGGACTAGCGTTCGGAATGAGCAGTTCTTC. Filled out from reference TRBV7-9 and TRBJ2-1, the complete variable domain reads DTGVSQNPRHKITKRGQNVTFRCDPISEHNRLYWYRQTLGQGPEFLTYFQNEAQLEKSRLLSDRFSAERPKGSFSTLEIQRTEQGDSAMYLCASSRTGTSVRNEQFFGPGTRLTVL.

The chain links TRBV11-2 to TRBJ2-7; 8 bases line up with TRBD1. The germline gives CDR1 SGHAT, CDR2 FQNNGV. The J segment lost 0 bases and the V segment lost 4 bases, leaving 8 bases of the junction unmatched. The CDR3 totals 16 residues. The CDR3 coding sequence is TGTGCCAGCAGCTCCTTGGGACAGGCTTACTCCTACGAGCAGTACTTC. Translating gives CASSSLGQAYSYEQYF.

This sequence joins TRBV19 and TRBJ1-1; weak D call: TRBD1 (6 bases). The CDR3 consists of 13 residues. Trimming pared 8 bases from V and 7 bases from J, leaving 17 bases between. Germline CDR1 and CDR2: LNHDA and SQIVND (reference sequence). In nucleotides, the CDR3 is TGTGCCAGTGGTCCCAGGGGAACTGGTGAAGCTTTCTTT. It codes for CASGPRGTGEAFF.

The V and J genes are TRBV6-5 and TRBJ2-3; D is possibly TRBD2 (6 bases). The CDR3 is 16 residues long. V lost 2 bases and J lost 0, with 12 bases in between. CDR1 and CDR2 from the germline V gene are MNHEY and SVGAGI. The CDR3 sequence is CASSYIPGTSTDTQYF. The CDR3 region has the DNA TGTGCCAGCAGTTACATCCCCGGGACTAGCACAGATACGCAGTATTTT.

The V gene is TRBV28, the J gene TRBJ1-2, with a possible D match to TRBD1 (5 bases). CDR3 size: 16 residues. Germline V gene data show CDR1 as MDHEN and CDR2 as SYDVKM. V lost 3 bases and J 8 bases, leaving 22 bases between the germline ends. The CDR3 region is CASSLLRIRGSVGYTF. CDR3 in DNA: TGTGCCAGCAGTTTGCTGAGAATTAGGGGAAGTGTGGGCTACACCTTC.

This clone was seen a few times. The rearrangement links TRBV27 to TRBJ2-7; TRBD2 might be the D (6 bases). Trimming took 6 bases from V and 3 from J, leaving 18 bases between them. CDR1 is MNHEY, CDR2 SMNVEV, per germline (reference sequence). The CDR3 runs 15 residues. The CDR3 loop is CASRPGDGGSYEQYF. The CDR3 DNA reads TGTGCCAGCAGACCGGGGGACGGGGGAAGCTACGAGCAGTACTTC.

The chain is built from TRBV7-9 and TRBJ2-5; a weak D match, TRBD1 (5 bases). V lost 4 bases and J 5 bases, leaving 11 bases between the germline ends. Germline CDR1 SEHNR, CDR2 FQNEAQ (reference sequence). There are 13 residues in the CDR3. CDR3 DNA: TGTGCCAGCAGCTCAGGGAACGTGGAGACCCAGTACTTC. Amino acid sequence: CASSSGNVETQYF.

The V call is TRBV28, the J call TRBJ1-6; a weak D match, TRBD1 (5 bases). There are 16 residues in the CDR3. V was cut by 2 bases and J by 7 bases, with 15 bases left in between. Germline loops: CDR1 MDHEN, CDR2 SYDVKM. The DNA for the CDR3 is TGTGCCAGCAGTTTAAGGGGTCCGGGACTAAATTCACCCCTCCACTTT. This sequence encodes CASSLRGPGLNSPLHF. Drawing the rest from reference TRBV28 and TRBJ1-6, the complete variable domain is DVKVTQSSRYLVKRTGEKVFLECVQDMDHENMFWYRQDPGLGLRLIYFSYDVKMKEKGDIPEGYSVSREKKERFSLILESASTNQTSMYLCASSLRGPGLNSPLHFGNGTRLTVT.

The chain couples TRBV9 to TRBJ2-2, with 7 bases lining up with TRBD2. The CDR3 has 15 amino acids. Unmatched junction bases numbered 8, after V lost 4 bases and J lost 5 bases. The V gene's germline CDR1 is SGDLS and CDR2 YYNGEE. The CDR3 loop is CASSTREAGTGELFF. Written as DNA, the CDR3 is TGTGCCAGCAGCACACGGGAGGCTGGGACCGGGGAGCTGTTTTTT.

The table lists this clone with a count of one. The rearrangement uses TRBV30 and TRBJ1-6; D perhaps matches TRBD1 (5 bases). The V end was cut by 0 bases, the J end by 10 bases, with 13 bases between. The CDR3 has 14 amino acids. The germline V gene has CDR1 GTSNPN and CDR2 SVGIG (reference sequence). The CDR3 DNA is TGTGCCTGGAGTGTAGGGCAGGGTTGGTCACCCCTCCACTTT. It yields the protein CAWSVGQGWSPLHF.

The J gene is TRBJ2-3, the V gene TRBV30, with a tentative D call TRBD1 (6 bases). This CDR3 has 15 amino acids. Trimming stripped 0 bases from V and 6 bases from J, with 16 bases between. Germline assignment: CDR1 GTSNPN and CDR2 SVGIG (reference sequence). The CDR3 DNA reads TGTGCCTGGAGTGTAGGGGGACCCAGGTCGGATACGCAGTATTTT. This encodes CAWSVGGPRSDTQYF.

The chain combines TRBV7-2 with TRBJ2-7, with 12 nucleotides matching TRBD2. This CDR3 is 15 amino acids long. Germline CDR1 reads SGHTA; CDR2 reads FQGNSA. Trimming cost V 5 bases and J 2 bases; bases outside gene matches: 4. The CDR3 nucleotides read TGTGCCAGCAGCGCAACTAGCGGGGGGACCTACGAGCAGTACTTC. It specifies CASSATSGGTYEQYF.

The chain combines TRBV27 with TRBJ1-2; D not certain. V dropped 0 bases and J dropped 5 bases, with 13 bases sitting between them. Germline assignment: CDR1 MNHEY and CDR2 SMNVEV (reference sequence). This CDR3 has 15 amino acids. The CDR3 sequence is CASSLSPLPIYGYTF. As DNA, the CDR3 is TGTGCCAGCAGTTTATCACCTCTACCCATTTATGGCTACACCTTC.

The V call is TRBV6-1, the J call TRBJ2-3; 7 bases map to TRBD2. Germline CDR1 and CDR2: MNHNS and SASEGT. Trimming cost V 5 bases and J 6 bases; bases outside gene matches: 8. The length of the CDR3 is 14 residues. The CDR3: CASSPGLGTDTQYF. The CDR3 coding sequence is TGTGCCAGCAGTCCCGGACTAGGAACGGATACGCAGTATTTT.

V and J are TRBV5-4 and TRBJ1-1; no definite D call. V lost 4 bases, J lost 2 bases, and 12 bases lay in between. The CDR3 has 14 amino acids. Germline V lookup: CDR1 SGHNT, CDR2 YYREEE (reference sequence). The CDR3 sequence: CASSKKNFNTEAFF. CDR3 DNA: TGTGCCAGCAGCAAAAAAAACTTTAACACTGAAGCTTTCTTT.